Given below is one TCR beta chain in context. The antigen it binds to is not known. The input lacks base qualities; no much larger clone sits a single base away. TCRbeta CDR3 regions were amplified from genomic DNA using the immunoSEQ Assay, a bias-controlled multiplex PCR. The original pipeline was this. Within the assay, amplification of reference gene primers was used to estimate how many nucleated cells each sample contained. Sequence reads were collapsed and filtered to measure the absolute abundance of every unique TCRbeta CDR3 rearrangement. Productive Simpson clonality was computed per sample as the square root of Simpson's diversity index over productive rearrangements. The clones in this table, taken by TCRdb from immuneACCESS, are in-frame only. Not every clone is retained; where verified, under half of the shortfall comes from an unresolved V gene, and the cause of the rest is unknown. V and J calls and clone size follow that table, whereas D and trimming were derived from the DNA. This sample comprises around 180,000 clones, roughly 77% of them detected only once. The ten largest clones represent roughly a sixth of the sample.

From its cysteine to its phenylalanine, the CDR3 spans 15 amino acids. The retained sequence is limited to the CDR3, 45 bases, with the frame set at the first base. Trimming accounts for 1 base at V and 8 bases at J, while the number of junction bases matched to no gene is 10. CDR1 and CDR2 (LGHNA, YNFKEQ) derive from the germline V gene. These data are taken from a study of blood T cell repertoires in COVID-19 (dated by TCRdb to about 2020). Looking at the study overall: The collaborator samples originated in the United States, Italy and Spain and spanned the acute and convalescent phases of COVID-19. The material from the prospective study consisted of cDNA or gDNA derived from T cells, B-cell-depleted T cells, or PBMCs. Where available, HLA class I and class II types were obtained from metadata supplied by the sample provider rather than from assay-based typing. Subjects who had been exposed to COVID-19, were actively infected with it, or had recovered from it provided the deeply sampled blood TCRbeta repertoires that made up the dataset. The repertoires were released in a freely available public database intended as a resource for research on the immune response to SARS-CoV-2. Samples were obtained from the ongoing ImmuneRACE study (first 160 participants) and from some 1,200 subjects provided by 6 global collaborators. The sample metadata nearly always contained a de-identified subject ID, COVID-19 status, age in years and sex.

What the authors observed across the whole study: The quantity of clinical and demographic metadata differed by source and by participant and was supplied without curation.

Participants in the prospective study were aged about 18 to 95 years, lived in 20 to 25 United States geographic areas, and enrolled through a virtual design. In the prospective study, participants were assigned to cohorts based on the clinical history participants reported in a screening survey and a study questionnaire. Mobile phlebotomists in the prospective study collected whole blood, serum and a nasopharyngeal or oropharyngeal swab from every participant. Additional blood draws and questionnaires over an approximately 2-month period could optionally be provided by prospective study participants. Blood samples from the prospective study were shipped frozen or at room temperature prior to DNA extraction.

The source of this sequence is a woman aged 50 to 60 with acute COVID-19. Here the chain combines TRBV4-2 and TRBJ1-2, with 7 bases in between that match TRBD1. Source material: PBMCs or T cells enriched from blood (not recorded which). The nucleotide sequence is TGTGCCAGCAGCCAAGCCGAACAGGGGATTTACGGCTACACCTTC. Its product reads: CASSQAEQGIYGYTF.